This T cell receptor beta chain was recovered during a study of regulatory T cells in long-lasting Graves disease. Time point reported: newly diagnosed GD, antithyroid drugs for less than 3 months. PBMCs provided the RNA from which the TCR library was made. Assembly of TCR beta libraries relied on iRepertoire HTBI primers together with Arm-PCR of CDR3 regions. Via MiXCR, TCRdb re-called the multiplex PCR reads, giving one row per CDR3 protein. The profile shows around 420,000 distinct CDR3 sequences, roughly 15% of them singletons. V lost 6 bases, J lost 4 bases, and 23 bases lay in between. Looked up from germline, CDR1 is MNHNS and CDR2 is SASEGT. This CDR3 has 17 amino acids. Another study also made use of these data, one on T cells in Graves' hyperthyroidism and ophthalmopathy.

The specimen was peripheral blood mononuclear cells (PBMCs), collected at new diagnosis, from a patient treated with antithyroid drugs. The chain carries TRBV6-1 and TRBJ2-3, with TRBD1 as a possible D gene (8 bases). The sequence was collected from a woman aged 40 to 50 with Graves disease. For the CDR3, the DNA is TGTGCCAGCAGCTTATCTACAGGGGGGCGGGGGTCAGATACGCAGTATTTT. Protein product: CASSLSTGGRGSDTQYF.